This is a list of T cell receptor beta chains from one sample in a study of shared clonotypes between healthy human individuals. This table comes from immunoSEQ multiplex PCR, and its TCRdb copy is limited to in-frame clones, with some not included. Among about 700,000 clones listed, about 91% were seen once. Sequenced material: naive CD8+ T cells sorted from blood. The origin of the receptors is a man under 40 in good health. CDR3s include the opening cysteine and the closing phenylalanine or tryptophan. D genes are given only for firm matches. Only part of the rows carry a size: once, few, many, or a class if the clone is expanded.

d_call: TRBD2
j_call: TRBJ2-7
v_call: TRBV7-3
clone_size: NA
cdr3_aa: CASSLLAGADEQYF
cdr3_nt: TGTGCCAGCAGCTTACTAGCGGGGGCGGACGAGCAGTACTTC

d_call: NA
j_call: TRBJ2-5
v_call: TRBV21-1
clone_size: NA
cdr3_aa: CASSKKRDAGETQYF
cdr3_nt: TGTGCCAGCAGCAAAAAACGGGATGCGGGAGAGACCCAGTACTTC

d_call: TRBD2
j_call: TRBJ2-2
v_call: TRBV9
clone_size: NA
cdr3_aa: CASSGGTSGMRAETGELFF
cdr3_nt: TGTGCCAGCAGCGGCGGGACTAGCGGGATGCGGGCCGAAACCGGGGAGCTGTTTTTT

d_call: NA
j_call: TRBJ2-1
v_call: TRBV4-3
clone_size: NA
cdr3_aa: CASSRRLYNEQFF
cdr3_nt: TGCGCCAGCAGCCGTCGACTCTACAATGAGCAGTTCTTC

d_call: NA
j_call: TRBJ2-1
v_call: TRBV4-1
clone_size: once
cdr3_aa: CASSRNLRAEQFF
cdr3_nt: TGCGCCAGCAGCCGAAATCTCCGGGCCGAGCAGTTCTTC

d_call: NA
j_call: TRBJ1-2
v_call: TRBV7-3
clone_size: NA
cdr3_aa: CASSLNVGPRYGYTF
cdr3_nt: TGTGCCAGCAGCTTAAACGTAGGGCCGCGCTATGGCTACACCTTC

d_call: NA
j_call: TRBJ2-2
v_call: TRBV2
clone_size: NA
cdr3_aa: CASSLDVSGELFF
cdr3_nt: TGTGCCAGCAGTCTTGATGTATCCGGGGAGCTGTTTTTT

d_call: TRBD2
j_call: TRBJ2-7
v_call: TRBV5-8
clone_size: NA
cdr3_aa: CASSHTGARTSGRNEQYF
cdr3_nt: TGTGCCAGCAGCCATACAGGGGCCAGGACTAGCGGGAGAAACGAGCAGTACTTC

d_call: NA
j_call: TRBJ2-2
v_call: TRBV5-1
clone_size: NA
cdr3_aa: CASSPRTANTGELFF
cdr3_nt: TGCGCCAGCAGCCCCCGGACAGCGAACACCGGGGAGCTGTTTTTT

d_call: NA
j_call: TRBJ1-5
v_call: TRBV28
clone_size: NA
cdr3_aa: CASGEGNQPQHF
cdr3_nt: TGTGCCAGCGGTGAGGGCAATCAGCCCCAGCATTTT

d_call: TRBD2
j_call: TRBJ2-3
v_call: TRBV4-1
clone_size: NA
cdr3_aa: CASSQERDSGRDTQYF
cdr3_nt: TGCGCCAGCAGCCAAGAAAGGGATAGCGGGAGGGATACGCAGTATTTT

d_call: NA
j_call: TRBJ2-1
v_call: TRBV21-1
clone_size: NA
cdr3_aa: CASSPPTEQFF
cdr3_nt: TGTGCCAGCAGCCCACCGACCGAGCAGTTCTTC

d_call: TRBD2
j_call: TRBJ2-5
v_call: TRBV2
clone_size: NA
cdr3_aa: CASMEIWGSREDQETQYF
cdr3_nt: TGTGCCAGCATGGAAATATGGGGCTCGCGGGAGGACCAAGAGACCCAGTACTTC

d_call: TRBD1
j_call: TRBJ2-7
v_call: TRBV11-2
clone_size: once
cdr3_aa: CASSQDLLGQGSELREQYF
cdr3_nt: TGTGCCAGCAGCCAAGATCTCCTCGGACAGGGTTCTGAACTACGGGAGCAGTACTTC

d_call: TRBD1
j_call: TRBJ2-5
v_call: TRBV29-1
clone_size: NA
cdr3_aa: CSVNRGPQTMREETQYF
cdr3_nt: TGCAGCGTCAACAGGGGGCCCCAGACTATGAGAGAGGAGACCCAGTACTTC

d_call: NA
j_call: TRBJ2-3
v_call: TRBV4-3
clone_size: once
cdr3_aa: CASSQDIGGVTDTQYF
cdr3_nt: TGCGCCAGCAGCCAAGATATTGGGGGTGTCACAGATACGCAGTATTTT

d_call: NA
j_call: TRBJ2-3
v_call: TRBV7-8
clone_size: NA
cdr3_aa: CASSPGTGSTDTQYF
cdr3_nt: TGTGCCAGCAGCCCAGGTACAGGAAGCACAGATACGCAGTATTTT

d_call: TRBD2
j_call: TRBJ2-1
v_call: TRBV9
clone_size: NA
cdr3_aa: CASSVARERGNEQFF
cdr3_nt: TGTGCCAGCAGCGTAGCTAGAGAGCGGGGCAATGAGCAGTTCTTC

d_call: NA
j_call: TRBJ2-2
v_call: TRBV9
clone_size: once
cdr3_aa: CASSVGTLATGELFF
cdr3_nt: TGTGCCAGCAGCGTTGGGACCCTTGCTACGGGGGAGCTGTTTTTT

d_call: NA
j_call: TRBJ1-3
v_call: TRBV19
clone_size: NA
cdr3_aa: CASSIFSSGNTIYF
cdr3_nt: TGTGCCAGTAGTATATTCAGCTCTGGAAACACCATATATTTT

d_call: NA
j_call: TRBJ2-7
v_call: TRBV21-1
clone_size: NA
cdr3_aa: CASSKHWYGTVYYEQYF
cdr3_nt: TGTGCCAGCAGCAAGCACTGGTACGGGACAGTTTACTACGAGCAGTACTTC

d_call: NA
j_call: TRBJ2-3
v_call: TRBV7-6
clone_size: NA
cdr3_aa: CASSPKKGPVSKTTDTQYF
cdr3_nt: TGTGCCAGCAGCCCAAAGAAGGGTCCAGTTTCGAAGACCACAGATACGCAGTATTTT

d_call: NA
j_call: TRBJ2-7
v_call: TRBV10-3
clone_size: NA
cdr3_aa: CAISDSSYEQYF
cdr3_nt: TGTGCCATCAGTGACTCCTCCTACGAGCAGTACTTC

d_call: TRBD2
j_call: TRBJ2-1
v_call: TRBV28
clone_size: NA
cdr3_aa: CASSSGTSGSRSSYNEQFF
cdr3_nt: TGTGCCAGCAGTTCCGGGACTAGCGGGAGCCGGAGCTCCTACAATGAGCAGTTCTTC

d_call: NA
j_call: TRBJ1-5
v_call: TRBV27
clone_size: NA
cdr3_aa: CASSSYTSNQPQHF
cdr3_nt: TGTGCCAGCAGTTCTTACACCAGCAATCAGCCCCAGCATTTT

d_call: TRBD2
j_call: TRBJ2-7
v_call: TRBV5-4
clone_size: once
cdr3_aa: CASSYGTSGTYEQYF
cdr3_nt: TGTGCCAGCAGCTACGGGACTAGCGGAACCTACGAGCAGTACTTC

d_call: TRBD2
j_call: TRBJ2-1
v_call: TRBV7-9
clone_size: NA
cdr3_aa: CASSPLGTSVEQFF
cdr3_nt: TGTGCCAGCAGCCCACTAGGGACTAGCGTCGAGCAGTTCTTC

d_call: TRBD2
j_call: TRBJ2-7
v_call: TRBV5-6
clone_size: NA
cdr3_aa: CASSLGGRAYEQYF
cdr3_nt: TGTGCCAGCAGCCTGGGCGGGAGGGCATACGAGCAGTACTTC

d_call: NA
j_call: TRBJ2-7
v_call: TRBV10-3
clone_size: NA
cdr3_aa: CAISGQTRQASPREQYF
cdr3_nt: TGTGCCATCAGTGGACAGACTAGACAGGCCAGTCCTCGCGAGCAGTACTTC

d_call: NA
j_call: TRBJ2-3
v_call: TRBV10-3
clone_size: NA
cdr3_aa: CAISEAADTQYF
cdr3_nt: TGTGCCATCAGTGAAGCGGCAGATACGCAGTATTTT

d_call: TRBD1
j_call: TRBJ2-7
v_call: TRBV23-1
clone_size: once
cdr3_aa: CASNSQGEAYEQYF
cdr3_nt: TGCGCCAGCAATTCACAGGGGGAAGCCTACGAGCAGTACTTC

d_call: TRBD2
j_call: TRBJ2-3
v_call: TRBV25-1
clone_size: NA
cdr3_aa: CASSEPLAGVYTDTQYF
cdr3_nt: TGTGCCAGCAGTGAACCCCTAGCGGGAGTATACACAGATACGCAGTATTTT

d_call: TRBD2
j_call: TRBJ2-1
v_call: TRBV6-1
clone_size: few
cdr3_aa: CASSDGTSGSHYNEQFF
cdr3_nt: TGTGCCAGCAGTGATGGGACTAGCGGGAGCCATTACAATGAGCAGTTCTTC

d_call: NA
j_call: TRBJ2-7
v_call: TRBV28
clone_size: NA
cdr3_aa: CASRPRRRGGEQYF
cdr3_nt: TGTGCCAGCAGACCTAGAAGGAGAGGGGGCGAGCAGTACTTC

d_call: TRBD1
j_call: TRBJ1-4
v_call: TRBV7-9
clone_size: NA
cdr3_aa: CASSSDRGLGGLNEKLFF
cdr3_nt: TGTGCCAGCAGCTCCGACAGGGGGCTGGGGGGGCTAAATGAAAAACTGTTTTTT

d_call: NA
j_call: TRBJ1-1
v_call: TRBV9
clone_size: NA
cdr3_aa: CASSLDSNTEAFF
cdr3_nt: TGTGCCAGCAGCTTGGACTCGAACACTGAAGCTTTCTTT

d_call: TRBD2
j_call: TRBJ2-1
v_call: TRBV30
clone_size: NA
cdr3_aa: CAWSGTSYEQFF
cdr3_nt: TGTGCCTGGAGTGGGACTAGTTATGAGCAGTTCTTC

d_call: NA
j_call: TRBJ2-3
v_call: TRBV7-8
clone_size: NA
cdr3_aa: CASSPIDILLAGYSTDTQYF
cdr3_nt: TGTGCCAGCAGCCCGATCGACATTCTACTGGCGGGATATAGCACAGATACGCAGTATTTT

d_call: NA
j_call: TRBJ1-1
v_call: TRBV6-5
clone_size: NA
cdr3_aa: CASKWMNTEAFF
cdr3_nt: TGTGCCAGCAAGTGGATGAACACTGAAGCTTTCTTT

d_call: NA
j_call: TRBJ2-7
v_call: TRBV4-1
clone_size: NA
cdr3_aa: CASSQAAQDDTSSYEQYF
cdr3_nt: TGCGCCAGCAGCCAAGCAGCACAGGACGATACAAGCTCCTACGAGCAGTACTTC

d_call: NA
j_call: TRBJ1-3
v_call: TRBV9
clone_size: NA
cdr3_aa: CASSHSESSGNTIYF
cdr3_nt: TGTGCCAGCAGCCATTCCGAGAGTTCTGGAAACACCATATATTTT

d_call: TRBD1
j_call: TRBJ1-2
v_call: TRBV28
clone_size: NA
cdr3_aa: CASSLTGVGYTF
cdr3_nt: TGTGCCAGCAGTCTCACAGGGGTCGGCTACACCTTC

d_call: NA
j_call: TRBJ2-7
v_call: TRBV27
clone_size: NA
cdr3_aa: CASSPGLTFYEQYF
cdr3_nt: TGTGCCAGCAGCCCGGGACTTACCTTCTACGAGCAGTACTTC

d_call: TRBD1
j_call: TRBJ2-7
v_call: TRBV27
clone_size: NA
cdr3_aa: CASSLGTGAYEQYF
cdr3_nt: TGTGCCAGCAGCCTCGGGACAGGGGCCTACGAGCAGTACTTC

d_call: TRBD2
j_call: TRBJ2-1
v_call: TRBV4-1
clone_size: NA
cdr3_aa: CASSQVGTSIFF
cdr3_nt: TGCGCCAGCAGCCAAGTTGGGACTAGTATTTTCTTC

d_call: TRBD2
j_call: TRBJ2-7
v_call: TRBV27
clone_size: NA
cdr3_aa: CASSLFASGYEQYF
cdr3_nt: TGTGCCAGCAGTTTATTTGCTAGCGGCTACGAGCAGTACTTC

d_call: NA
j_call: TRBJ2-5
v_call: TRBV29-1
clone_size: once
cdr3_aa: CSVLAGVREETQYF
cdr3_nt: TGCAGCGTTTTGGCAGGGGTTAGGGAAGAGACCCAGTACTTC

d_call: NA
j_call: TRBJ2-7
v_call: TRBV7-2
clone_size: NA
cdr3_aa: CASSLVGRSYEQYF
cdr3_nt: TGTGCCAGCAGCTTAGTTGGCCGGTCCTACGAGCAGTACTTC

d_call: TRBD1
j_call: TRBJ2-5
v_call: TRBV10-3
clone_size: NA
cdr3_aa: CAISEFPQGQETQYF
cdr3_nt: TGTGCCATCAGTGAGTTCCCACAGGGGCAAGAGACCCAGTACTTC

d_call: TRBD2
j_call: TRBJ2-1
v_call: TRBV29-1
clone_size: NA
cdr3_aa: CSVFSGRGYNEQFF
cdr3_nt: TGCAGCGTTTTTAGCGGGCGGGGCTACAATGAGCAGTTCTTC

d_call: NA
j_call: TRBJ2-4
v_call: TRBV11-2
clone_size: NA
cdr3_aa: CASSLYPGPGEIAKNIQYF
cdr3_nt: TGTGCCAGCAGCTTGTACCCAGGGCCTGGGGAGATAGCCAAAAACATTCAGTACTTC

d_call: NA
j_call: TRBJ2-3
v_call: TRBV7-9
clone_size: NA
cdr3_aa: CASSLGLDTQYF
cdr3_nt: TGTGCCAGCAGCTTAGGGTTAGATACGCAGTATTTT

d_call: NA
j_call: TRBJ1-1
v_call: TRBV27
clone_size: NA
cdr3_aa: CASSLSPGSTEAFF
cdr3_nt: TGTGCCAGCAGTTTATCCCCGGGGAGTACTGAAGCTTTCTTT

d_call: NA
j_call: TRBJ1-4
v_call: TRBV11-1
clone_size: once
cdr3_aa: CASSSLGACNEKLFF
cdr3_nt: TGTGCCAGCAGCTCCCTGGGGGCCTGTAATGAAAAACTGTTTTTT

d_call: NA
j_call: TRBJ2-7
v_call: TRBV7-9
clone_size: NA
cdr3_aa: CASSPPGNYEQYF
cdr3_nt: TGTGCCAGCAGCCCCCCGGGGAACTACGAGCAGTACTTC

d_call: NA
j_call: TRBJ1-4
v_call: TRBV2
clone_size: NA
cdr3_aa: CASSVYATNEKLFF
cdr3_nt: TGTGCCAGCAGTGTTTATGCAACTAATGAAAAACTGTTTTTT

d_call: NA
j_call: TRBJ2-7
v_call: TRBV28
clone_size: NA
cdr3_aa: CASSLGTGPYEQYF
cdr3_nt: TGTGCCAGCAGTTTGGGCACAGGGCCCTACGAGCAGTACTTC